The sequence of this TCR beta chain was determined in a study of early T cells in non-severe SARS-CoV-2 infection. Study information: Sequenced material consisted of bulk RNA (from unsorted whole blood), and chains were unpaired.

Trimming shortened V by 1 base and J by 0 bases, and 11 bases separated the two germline ends. This CDR3 has 16 residues. Germline lookup yields CDR1 PRHDT and CDR2 FYEKMQ (reference sequence). This clonotype has a count of ten or more. What it binds is unknown. As part of library construction, unique molecular identifiers were attached to individual cDNA molecules. Each CDR3 protein gets one entry after TCRdb re-called the 5' RACE reads with MiXCR. The sample shows about 46,000 distinct CDR3 sequences, 5% to 6% of them seen only once. Study-level findings and limits: VDJdb matching skewed toward anti-spike CD8 responses, missing private and CD4 specificities.

Here the sequenced sample was whole blood, taken at baseline. The V gene is TRBV13, the J gene TRBJ2-3; no definite D call. The sequence was collected from an adult who was a healthcare worker with PCR-confirmed SARS-CoV-2 infection or an uninfected control (not recorded which). The CDR3 protein is CASSLALTRSTDTQYF. CDR3 sequence (DNA): TGTGCCAGCAGCTTAGCCCTGACCCGAAGCACAGATACGCAGTATTTT.